This TCR beta chain was sequenced for a study of cytomegalovirus exposure and HLA in healthy donors. V was pared by 0 bases and J by 2 bases, with 0 bases of the junction left unmatched. Germline assignment: CDR1 SGHTA and CDR2 FQGNSA. This CDR3 is 15 amino acids long. Clones were sequenced by immunoSEQ multiplex PCR, and TCRdb holds only the in-frame ones, with some missing. The sample has over 110,000 clones; 80% to 90% are singletons. The J gene is TRBJ2-1, the V gene TRBV7-2; 8 bases map to TRBD2. The sequencing sample was made of PBMCs. This clonotype was obtained from a man aged 18 to 29 in good health and CMV-seronegative. The CDR3: CASSLAGLAYNEQFF. DNA for the CDR3: TGTGCCAGCAGCTTAGCGGGACTAGCCTACAATGAGCAGTTCTTC. The whole variable domain, filled in from reference TRBV7-2 and TRBJ2-1, reads GAGVSQSPSNKVTEKGKDVELRCDPISGHTALYWYRQSLGQGLEFLIYFQGNSAPDKSGLPSDRFSAERTGGSVSTLTIQRTQQEDSAVYLCASSLAGLAYNEQFFGPGTRLTVL.